The rows below give T cell receptor beta chains drawn from one sample of a study of blood T cell repertoires in COVID-19. The assay was immunoSEQ multiplex PCR, and TCRdb's table has in-frame clones only and misses some. The sample consists of approximately 50,000 clones, around nine tenths of them appearing once. Sample: peripheral blood. Receptors originate from a human donor in a cohort sampled during active COVID-19. Both conserved end residues are part of each CDR3. The order of the fields is clone size, V gene, J gene, CDR3 length, D gene, CDR3 protein, CDR3 DNA. The D gene is left open where the match is weak. Where a row states a size, it is once, few, many or the class of an expanded clone; other rows omit it.

clone size: -
V gene: TRBV11-1
J gene: TRBJ2-1
CDR3 length: 14
D gene: -
CDR3 protein: CASSLAGSHNEQFF
CDR3 DNA: TGTGCCAGCAGCCTAGCCGGGTCCCACAATGAGCAGTTCTTC

clone size: -
V gene: TRBV5-5
J gene: TRBJ1-2
CDR3 length: 14
D gene: TRBD1
CDR3 protein: CASSLSGGGYGYTF
CDR3 DNA: TGTGCCAGCAGCTTGTCAGGGGGCGGCTATGGCTACACCTTC

clone size: -
V gene: TRBV4-1
J gene: TRBJ1-1
CDR3 length: 14
D gene: -
CDR3 protein: CASSQAGGATEAFF
CDR3 DNA: TGCGCCAGCAGCCAGGCGGGGGGAGCCACTGAAGCTTTCTTT

clone size: -
V gene: TRBV7-3
J gene: TRBJ2-1
CDR3 length: 15
D gene: TRBD1
CDR3 protein: CASSLGQGVYNEQFF
CDR3 DNA: TGTGCCAGCAGCTTAGGACAGGGGGTATACAATGAGCAGTTCTTC

clone size: once
V gene: TRBV2
J gene: TRBJ2-5
CDR3 length: 17
D gene: TRBD2
CDR3 protein: CASRMGLAGGRQETQYF
CDR3 DNA: TGTGCCAGCAGAATGGGACTAGCGGGGGGACGCCAAGAGACCCAGTACTTC

clone size: -
V gene: TRBV5-1
J gene: TRBJ2-5
CDR3 length: 14
D gene: TRBD1
CDR3 protein: CASSLEGAQETQYF
CDR3 DNA: TGCGCCAGCAGCTTGGAGGGGGCGCAAGAGACCCAGTACTTC

clone size: -
V gene: TRBV19
J gene: TRBJ1-1
CDR3 length: 13
D gene: -
CDR3 protein: CASIQGWGTEAFF
CDR3 DNA: TGTGCCAGTATTCAGGGGTGGGGCACTGAAGCTTTCTTT

clone size: -
V gene: TRBV6-2/TRBV6-3
J gene: TRBJ2-5
CDR3 length: 16
D gene: -
CDR3 protein: CASSYSIDRKQETQYF
CDR3 DNA: TGTGCCAGCAGTTACTCGATCGACAGAAAACAAGAGACCCAGTACTTC

clone size: -
V gene: TRBV5-6
J gene: TRBJ1-2
CDR3 length: 15
D gene: TRBD1
CDR3 protein: CASRPRGRQGEGYTF
CDR3 DNA: TGTGCCAGCCGCCCAAGGGGCCGACAGGGCGAGGGCTACACCTTC

clone size: -
V gene: TRBV6-4
J gene: TRBJ1-1
CDR3 length: 13
D gene: TRBD1
CDR3 protein: CASRGTGNTEAFF
CDR3 DNA: TGTGCCAGCAGAGGGACAGGGAACACTGAAGCTTTCTTT

clone size: -
V gene: TRBV19
J gene: TRBJ1-2
CDR3 length: 14
D gene: TRBD1
CDR3 protein: CASSMETGVSGYTF
CDR3 DNA: TGTGCCAGTAGTATGGAGACAGGGGTGAGCGGCTACACCTTC

clone size: -
V gene: TRBV28
J gene: TRBJ2-5
CDR3 length: 14
D gene: -
CDR3 protein: CASSSTRGGGTQYF
CDR3 DNA: TGTGCCAGCAGTTCAACGCGTGGGGGAGGGACCCAGTACTTC

clone size: -
V gene: TRBV2
J gene: TRBJ2-7
CDR3 length: 14
D gene: -
CDR3 protein: CASSEGAYSYEQYF
CDR3 DNA: TGTGCCAGCAGTGAGGGCGCATACTCCTACGAGCAGTACTTC

clone size: once
V gene: TRBV7-8
J gene: TRBJ2-5
CDR3 length: 15
D gene: -
CDR3 protein: CASSTYGGRGETQYF
CDR3 DNA: TGTGCCAGCAGCACCTACGGAGGGCGAGGGGAGACCCAGTACTTC

clone size: -
V gene: TRBV2
J gene: TRBJ1-1
CDR3 length: 13
D gene: -
CDR3 protein: CASREQKNTEAFF
CDR3 DNA: TGTGCCAGCAGGGAACAAAAGAACACTGAAGCTTTCTTT

clone size: -
V gene: TRBV2
J gene: TRBJ2-1
CDR3 length: 15
D gene: TRBD2
CDR3 protein: CASSVSGSVSDEQFF
CDR3 DNA: TGTGCCAGCAGTGTTAGCGGGAGCGTTAGCGATGAGCAGTTCTTC

clone size: -
V gene: TRBV5-1
J gene: TRBJ2-7
CDR3 length: 15
D gene: -
CDR3 protein: CASRPQQGQPYEQYF
CDR3 DNA: TGCGCCAGCAGACCACAGCAGGGGCAGCCCTACGAGCAGTACTTC

clone size: -
V gene: TRBV7-2
J gene: TRBJ2-7
CDR3 length: 13
D gene: TRBD1
CDR3 protein: CASSSGQDYEQYF
CDR3 DNA: TGTGCCAGCAGCTCGGGACAGGACTACGAGCAGTACTTC

clone size: -
V gene: TRBV19
J gene: TRBJ1-1
CDR3 length: 18
D gene: -
CDR3 protein: CASSRLRGTGALNTEAFF
CDR3 DNA: TGTGCCAGTAGCCGTCTTCGGGGAACCGGTGCACTGAACACTGAAGCTTTCTTT

clone size: -
V gene: TRBV6-1
J gene: TRBJ2-7
CDR3 length: 15
D gene: TRBD1
CDR3 protein: CASSEWGTGTYEQYF
CDR3 DNA: TGTGCCAGCAGTGAATGGGGGACAGGAACCTACGAGCAGTACTTC

clone size: once
V gene: TRBV27
J gene: TRBJ2-1
CDR3 length: 15
D gene: TRBD2
CDR3 protein: CASSLRLAGSNEQFF
CDR3 DNA: TGTGCCAGCAGTTTACGACTAGCGGGTAGCAATGAGCAGTTCTTC

clone size: -
V gene: TRBV28
J gene: TRBJ1-5
CDR3 length: 16
D gene: TRBD1
CDR3 protein: CASSFRGQGRGGPQHF
CDR3 DNA: TGTGCCAGCAGTTTTAGGGGACAGGGACGGGGTGGGCCCCAGCATTTT

clone size: -
V gene: TRBV10-1
J gene: TRBJ2-3
CDR3 length: 14
D gene: TRBD1
CDR3 protein: CASSQGGAEDTQYF
CDR3 DNA: TGCGCCAGCAGCCAAGGGGGCGCGGAGGATACGCAGTATTTT

clone size: few
V gene: TRBV6-6
J gene: TRBJ1-5
CDR3 length: 15
D gene: -
CDR3 protein: CASSLVTALNQPQHF
CDR3 DNA: TGTGCCAGCAGTTTGGTGACAGCTCTAAATCAGCCCCAGCATTTT

clone size: -
V gene: TRBV10-3
J gene: TRBJ2-3
CDR3 length: 15
D gene: -
CDR3 protein: CAISGGHRGTDTQYF
CDR3 DNA: TGTGCCATCAGTGGAGGGCACCGGGGCACAGATACGCAGTATTTT

clone size: -
V gene: TRBV25-1
J gene: TRBJ1-6
CDR3 length: 14
D gene: -
CDR3 protein: CASSLPGVTETLHF
CDR3 DNA: TGTGCCAGCAGTTTACCCGGGGTAACAGAAACCCTCCACTTT

clone size: -
V gene: TRBV6-5
J gene: TRBJ1-2
CDR3 length: 15
D gene: TRBD1
CDR3 protein: CASSSPGQDNYGYTF
CDR3 DNA: TGTGCCAGCAGTTCTCCGGGACAGGATAACTATGGCTACACCTTC

clone size: few
V gene: TRBV29-1
J gene: TRBJ1-2
CDR3 length: 15
D gene: TRBD1
CDR3 protein: CSGGDSTSGRGGYTF
CDR3 DNA: TGCAGCGGTGGGGACAGCACGAGCGGCAGAGGGGGCTACACCTTC

clone size: -
V gene: TRBV6-5
J gene: TRBJ1-3
CDR3 length: 14
D gene: TRBD1
CDR3 protein: CASSWGQGSGTIYF
CDR3 DNA: TGTGCCAGCAGTTGGGGACAGGGGTCGGGCACCATATATTTT

clone size: -
V gene: TRBV10-1
J gene: TRBJ2-2
CDR3 length: 14
D gene: TRBD1
CDR3 protein: CASERGQSTGELFF
CDR3 DNA: TGCGCCAGCGAGAGGGGACAGAGCACCGGGGAGCTGTTTTTT

clone size: -
V gene: TRBV20-1
J gene: TRBJ2-1
CDR3 length: 13
D gene: -
CDR3 protein: CSASSPGRREQFF
CDR3 DNA: TGCAGTGCTAGTTCACCGGGGAGGCGTGAGCAGTTCTTC

clone size: -
V gene: TRBV4-2
J gene: TRBJ2-3
CDR3 length: 13
D gene: -
CDR3 protein: CASSQGRVDTQYF
CDR3 DNA: TGTGCCAGCAGCCAAGGTCGAGTGGATACGCAGTATTTT

clone size: -
V gene: TRBV12-3/TRBV12-4
J gene: TRBJ2-7
CDR3 length: 13
D gene: -
CDR3 protein: CASRATSPYEQYF
CDR3 DNA: TGTGCCAGCAGAGCGACTAGTCCCTACGAGCAGTACTTC

clone size: -
V gene: TRBV5-1
J gene: TRBJ2-1
CDR3 length: 20
D gene: TRBD2
CDR3 protein: CASSLVLAGGSQSSYNEQFF
CDR3 DNA: TGCGCCAGCAGCTTGGTTCTAGCGGGAGGGTCCCAAAGCTCCTACAATGAGCAGTTCTTC

clone size: -
V gene: TRBV28
J gene: TRBJ1-6
CDR3 length: 13
D gene: TRBD1
CDR3 protein: CASSSGGVSPLHF
CDR3 DNA: TGTGCCAGCAGTTCAGGGGGAGTCTCACCCCTCCACTTT

clone size: -
V gene: TRBV3-1/TRBV3-2
J gene: TRBJ2-7
CDR3 length: 14
D gene: TRBD1
CDR3 protein: CASSHGQGAYEQYF
CDR3 DNA: TGTGCCAGCAGCCATGGACAGGGGGCTTACGAGCAGTACTTC

clone size: -
V gene: TRBV7-8
J gene: TRBJ2-2
CDR3 length: 18
D gene: -
CDR3 protein: CASSLGSTRRGNTGELFF
CDR3 DNA: TGTGCCAGCAGCTTAGGATCGACCCGCCGCGGGAACACCGGGGAGCTGTTTTTT

clone size: -
V gene: TRBV12-5
J gene: TRBJ2-7
CDR3 length: 16
D gene: -
CDR3 protein: CASGLVVGAGLREQYF
CDR3 DNA: TGTGCTAGTGGTTTGGTAGTGGGGGCCGGGTTAAGGGAGCAGTACTTC

clone size: -
V gene: TRBV3-1/TRBV3-2
J gene: TRBJ2-3
CDR3 length: 17
D gene: TRBD2
CDR3 protein: CASSQGGSGGARNTQYF
CDR3 DNA: TGTGCCAGCAGCCAAGGAGGAAGCGGGGGGGCCCGTAATACGCAGTATTTT

clone size: -
V gene: TRBV28
J gene: TRBJ1-5
CDR3 length: 13
D gene: -
CDR3 protein: CASRAYSNQPQHF
CDR3 DNA: TGTGCCAGCAGGGCATATAGCAATCAGCCCCAGCATTTT

clone size: -
V gene: TRBV14
J gene: TRBJ1-1
CDR3 length: 13
D gene: TRBD1
CDR3 protein: CASSWDRESKAFF
CDR3 DNA: TGTGCCAGCTCGTGGGACAGAGAGTCCAAAGCTTTCTTT

clone size: once
V gene: TRBV7-2
J gene: TRBJ1-5
CDR3 length: 16
D gene: TRBD1
CDR3 protein: CASSLRGGQGGQPQHF
CDR3 DNA: TGTGCCAGCAGCTTACGAGGTGGACAGGGGGGGCAGCCCCAGCATTTT

clone size: once
V gene: TRBV4-1
J gene: TRBJ1-1
CDR3 length: 21
D gene: TRBD1
CDR3 protein: CASSQDGDRAGLGIMNTEAFF
CDR3 DNA: TGCGCCAGCAGCCAAGATGGGGACAGGGCTGGTCTGGGGATCATGAACACTGAAGCTTTCTTT

clone size: -
V gene: TRBV19
J gene: TRBJ2-2
CDR3 length: 17
D gene: -
CDR3 protein: CASSLTLGSPRAGELFF
CDR3 DNA: TGTGCCAGTAGTCTCACCCTGGGGAGTCCTCGGGCCGGGGAGCTGTTTTTT

clone size: -
V gene: TRBV30
J gene: TRBJ2-7
CDR3 length: 12
D gene: -
CDR3 protein: CAWSALSYEQYF
CDR3 DNA: TGTGCCTGGAGCGCGCTCTCCTACGAGCAGTACTTC

clone size: -
V gene: TRBV11-2
J gene: TRBJ2-1
CDR3 length: 15
D gene: -
CDR3 protein: CASSPDGAVQGEQFF
CDR3 DNA: TGTGCCAGCAGCCCCGACGGCGCAGTACAGGGTGAGCAGTTCTTC

clone size: -
V gene: TRBV2
J gene: TRBJ1-5
CDR3 length: 14
D gene: -
CDR3 protein: CASSVRQFNQPQHF
CDR3 DNA: TGTGCCAGCAGTGTCAGACAGTTCAATCAGCCCCAGCATTTT

clone size: -
V gene: TRBV7-8
J gene: TRBJ1-2
CDR3 length: 15
D gene: -
CDR3 protein: CASSRTDLANYGYTF
CDR3 DNA: TGTGCCAGCAGCCGGACGGACTTAGCTAACTATGGCTACACCTTC

clone size: -
V gene: TRBV7-2
J gene: TRBJ2-3
CDR3 length: 16
D gene: TRBD2
CDR3 protein: CASSSRLAGGTDTQYF
CDR3 DNA: TGTGCCAGCAGCTCCCGACTAGCGGGAGGAACAGATACGCAGTATTTT

clone size: -
V gene: TRBV28
J gene: TRBJ2-7
CDR3 length: 15
D gene: TRBD1
CDR3 protein: CASSSGQTTGYEQYF
CDR3 DNA: TGTGCCAGCAGTTCGGGACAGACTACGGGGTACGAGCAGTACTTC

clone size: -
V gene: TRBV4-2
J gene: TRBJ2-3
CDR3 length: 16
D gene: TRBD1
CDR3 protein: CASSHDRGQRTDTQYF
CDR3 DNA: TGTGCCAGCAGCCATGACAGGGGCCAGAGGACAGATACGCAGTATTTT

clone size: -
V gene: TRBV23-1
J gene: TRBJ1-2
CDR3 length: 15
D gene: -
CDR3 protein: CASSREAQATYGYTF
CDR3 DNA: TGCGCCAGCAGTCGAGAGGCACAGGCGACCTATGGCTACACCTTC

clone size: -
V gene: TRBV10-3
J gene: TRBJ1-1
CDR3 length: 14
D gene: TRBD1
CDR3 protein: CAISKGQGETEAFF
CDR3 DNA: TGTGCCATCAGTAAGGGACAGGGGGAGACTGAAGCTTTCTTT

clone size: -
V gene: TRBV6-6
J gene: TRBJ2-1
CDR3 length: 12
D gene: -
CDR3 protein: CASRLQGSEQFF
CDR3 DNA: TGTGCCAGCAGATTACAGGGTTCTGAGCAGTTCTTC

clone size: -
V gene: TRBV5-6
J gene: TRBJ2-3
CDR3 length: 13
D gene: -
CDR3 protein: CASRGVGIDTQYF
CDR3 DNA: TGTGCCAGCAGAGGGGTTGGGATAGATACGCAGTATTTT

clone size: -
V gene: TRBV11-2
J gene: TRBJ2-2
CDR3 length: 17
D gene: TRBD2
CDR3 protein: CASSRGLAGDFAGELFF
CDR3 DNA: TGTGCCAGCAGCCGAGGACTAGCGGGAGACTTCGCCGGGGAGCTGTTTTTT